Listed here are 20 T cell receptor beta chains from one sample, sequenced in a study of T cell changes during pregnancy in multiple sclerosis. Only in-frame clones appear in the TCRdb table, and some are missing; sequencing was by immunoSEQ multiplex PCR. The sample gives roughly 40,000 clones, 92% of which show up once; 10% to 15% is in the top ten. Here the sequenced sample was CD8+ T cells from peripheral blood mononuclear cells, taken in the first trimester of pregnancy. Every receptor here comes from a female donor with multiple sclerosis, enrolled in a pregnancy study.

The gene calls are TRBV5-1 and TRBJ1-1; D not certain. The CDR3 covers 14 residues. The germline V gene has CDR1 SGHRS and CDR2 YFSETQ. V was cut by 6 bases and J by 3 bases, with 15 bases left in between. CDR3 loop: CASTYLFLDTEAFF. CDR3 bases: TGCGCCAGCACCTATCTGTTCTTGGACACTGAAGCTTTCTTT.

The rearrangement links TRBV2 to TRBJ2-7; D not certain. The CDR3 is 8 amino acids. CDR1 is SNHLY and CDR2 is FYNNEI in the germline V gene. Trimming left V 11 bases short and J 11 bases short, with 10 bases between. DNA for the CDR3: TGTGCCTCCCGTGAGGAGTACTTC. This sequence encodes CASREEYF.

This chain uses TRBV7-3 with TRBJ2-1; 7 nucleotides agree with TRBD2. Trimming removed 2 bases from V and 1 base from J; junction bases left unmatched: 2. The CDR3 runs 15 residues. Germline V CDR1 and CDR2: SGHTA, FQGTGA. The CDR3: CASSLGAGSYNEQFF. The CDR3 nucleotides are TGTGCCAGCAGCTTAGGAGCGGGATCCTACAATGAGCAGTTCTTC. Looking up the rest from reference TRBV7-3 and TRBJ2-1 gives the full variable domain: GAGVSQTPSNKVTEKGKYVELRCDPISGHTALYWYRQSLGQGPEFLIYFQGTGAADDSGLPNDRFFAVRPEGSVSTLKIQRTERGDSAVYLCASSLGAGSYNEQFFGPGTRLTVL.

The chain joins TRBV4-1 to TRBJ1-1, with unresolved D. The CDR3 covers 16 residues. Germline V gene sequence: CDR1 MGHRA, CDR2 YSYEKL. Trimming removed 0 bases at V and 2 bases at J, with 13 bases between. CDR3 protein: CASSQDFLEGNTEAFF. The CDR3 DNA follows: TGCGCCAGCAGCCAAGATTTTTTGGAGGGAAACACTGAAGCTTTCTTT.

The CDR3 nucleotides read TGTGCCAGCAGCCATCGGACAGGGGGCACAGATACGCAGTATTTT. As protein: CASSHRTGGTDTQYF. V gene TRBV14 combines with J gene TRBJ2-3; the match to TRBD1 covers 9 bases. In germline, CDR1 is SGHDN, CDR2 FVKESK. The CDR3 consists of 15 residues. The V and J ends lost 3 bases and 1 base, in that order; junction bases with no gene match: 2.

The chain recombines TRBV10-3 with TRBJ2-1; the match to TRBD2 covers 11 bases. Unmatched junction bases numbered 2, after V lost 0 bases and J lost 4 bases. Germline CDR1 ENHRY, CDR2 SYGVKD. There are 16 residues in the CDR3. In nucleotides, the CDR3 is TGTGCCATCAGTGAGTCTGGGACTAGCGGTTACAATGAGCAGTTCTTC. It yields the protein CAISESGTSGYNEQFF.

The chain links TRBV7-5 to TRBJ2-7; TRBD2 is the table's D call, not checked against the DNA. TRBV7-5 is classified as a pseudogene. This CDR3 has 14 residues. As DNA, the CDR3 is TGTGCCAGACTTACAGCGGGACGGCACTACGAGCAGTACTTC. Translation: CARLTAGRHYEQYF.

The chain carries TRBV18 and TRBJ2-1; 7 nucleotides align to TRBD2. V gave up 2 bases and J gave up 7 bases; unmatched junction bases: 5. The germline V gene has CDR1 KGHSH and CDR2 LQKENI. The length of the CDR3 is 14 residues. The CDR3 DNA reads as TGTGCCAGCTCACCAAGTGGACTAGAGAATGAGCAGTTCTTC. Translating gives CASSPSGLENEQFF.

The chain couples TRBV28 to TRBJ2-7; TRBD1 might be the D (6 bases). Germline V gene sequence: CDR1 MDHEN, CDR2 SYDVKM. The CDR3 has 14 residues. V was shortened by 5 bases and J by 0 bases, with 11 bases between the two germline ends. The DNA for the CDR3 is TGTGCCAGCAGTCCTAGGGACACCTCCTACGAGCAGTACTTC. Its translation is CASSPRDTSYEQYF.

This clone was seen once. The chain has TRBV5-1 and TRBJ2-7, with a weak D call TRBD1 (6 bases). Per the germline V gene, CDR1 is SGHRS and CDR2 is YFSETQ. Trimming pared 0 bases from V and 5 bases from J, leaving 12 bases between. This CDR3 has 14 residues. The CDR3 region is CASSLAPGAHEQYF. CDR3 nucleotide sequence: TGCGCCAGCAGCTTGGCCCCAGGGGCCCACGAGCAGTACTTC.

The genes are TRBV29-1 and TRBJ2-7; perhaps TRBD1 as D (5 bases). Germline V gives CDR1 SQVTM, CDR2 ANQGSEA. V lost 1 base, J lost 1 base, and 11 bases lay in between. The CDR3 has 14 residues. CDR3 amino acids: CSVEVREGSYEQYF. In nucleotides, the CDR3 is TGCAGCGTTGAAGTCAGGGAAGGTTCCTACGAGCAGTACTTC.

CDR3 coding DNA: TGTGCCAGCAGCGTAGCGGGGGGGCTCTCAGATACGCAGTATTTT. The encoded protein is CASSVAGGLSDTQYF. The chain uses TRBV9 and TRBJ2-3; 8 positions agree with TRBD2. There are 15 residues in the CDR3. V shed 0 bases, J shed 4 bases, and the junction held 4 bases outside the gene matches. Germline V gene lookup returns CDR1 SGDLS and CDR2 YYNGEE.

This rearrangement joins TRBV19 to TRBJ2-1; D possibly corresponds to TRBD2 (5 bases). Trimming took 4 bases from V and 6 from J, leaving 13 bases between them. The CDR3 covers 14 residues. Germline CDR1 is LNHDA and CDR2 is SQIVND (reference sequence). The CDR3 DNA reads TGTGCCAGTAGTACCCCCTCCGGACTCAATGAGCAGTTCTTC. Protein sequence: CASSTPSGLNEQFF.

This rearrangement joins TRBV14 to TRBJ2-6, with D maybe TRBD1 (5 bases). Germline CDR1 and CDR2: SGHDN and FVKESK. The ends were cut back, 2 bases at V and 0 bases at J, with 11 bases in the middle. CDR3 size: 17 residues. The chain's CDR3 is CASSQPTANSGANVLTF. The CDR3 DNA follows: TGTGCCAGCAGCCAACCGACAGCCAACTCTGGGGCCAACGTCCTGACTTTC.

The chain links TRBV15 to TRBJ2-1; 7 bases line up with TRBD1. From germline, CDR1 is LNHNV and CDR2 YYDKDF (reference sequence). V lost 4 bases to trimming and J lost 4 bases; unmatched junction nucleotides: 13. The CDR3 consists of 17 residues. In nucleotides, the CDR3 is TGTGCCACCAGCACCTACCTATCCGACAGGGAGTACAATGAGCAGTTCTTC. Translation gives CATSTYLSDREYNEQFF.

The chain couples TRBV6-5 to TRBJ2-1; 9 bases line up with TRBD1. The germline CDR1 and CDR2 sequences are MNHEY and SVGAGI. After removal of 6 bases from V and 5 bases from J, the junction contained 8 bases not matched to a gene. The CDR3 has 15 residues. CDR3 in DNA: TGTGCCAGCAGGCGGGGACAGGGCCATAACAATGAGCAGTTCTTC. Protein sequence: CASRRGQGHNNEQFF.

CDR3: CASSERGDNYGYTF. DNA for the CDR3: TGTGCCAGCAGTGAACGGGGGGATAACTATGGCTACACCTTC. The J gene is TRBJ1-2, the V gene TRBV2; tentatively, D is TRBD1 (5 bases). The CDR3 contains 14 residues. Germline V gene sequence: CDR1 SNHLY, CDR2 FYNNEI. V dropped 2 bases and J dropped 1 base, with 8 bases sitting between them.

The chain recombines TRBV7-9 with TRBJ1-2; TRBD1 matches 7 bases. This CDR3 has 16 residues. V dropped 5 bases and J dropped 3; count of bases not matched to a gene: 12. The germline CDR1 and CDR2 sequences are SEHNR and FQNEAQ (reference sequence). The CDR3 sequence: CASSPPRQGSDYGYTF. In nucleotides, the CDR3 is TGTGCCAGCAGCCCCCCCCGACAGGGTTCGGACTATGGCTACACCTTC.

V and J are TRBV4-1 and TRBJ2-7; TRBD1 matches 7 bases. J gave up 4 bases and V 0 bases, and 6 bases lay outside the gene matches. This CDR3 is 15 amino acids long. Germline V lookup: CDR1 MGHRA, CDR2 YSYEKL. CDR3 residues: CASSQDEGAMYEQYF. CDR3 coding DNA: TGCGCCAGCAGCCAAGATGAGGGGGCGATGTACGAGCAGTACTTC.

The chain links TRBV5-4 to TRBJ2-7, with TRBD2 as a possible D gene (6 bases). Germline V gene sequence: CDR1 SGHNT, CDR2 YYREEE (reference sequence). The V end was cut by 4 bases, the J end by 6 bases, with 14 bases between. The CDR3 has 13 residues. The CDR3: CASSRTEGSEQYF. The CDR3 DNA sequence: TGTGCCAGCAGCCGGACGGAGGGTTCCGAGCAGTACTTC.